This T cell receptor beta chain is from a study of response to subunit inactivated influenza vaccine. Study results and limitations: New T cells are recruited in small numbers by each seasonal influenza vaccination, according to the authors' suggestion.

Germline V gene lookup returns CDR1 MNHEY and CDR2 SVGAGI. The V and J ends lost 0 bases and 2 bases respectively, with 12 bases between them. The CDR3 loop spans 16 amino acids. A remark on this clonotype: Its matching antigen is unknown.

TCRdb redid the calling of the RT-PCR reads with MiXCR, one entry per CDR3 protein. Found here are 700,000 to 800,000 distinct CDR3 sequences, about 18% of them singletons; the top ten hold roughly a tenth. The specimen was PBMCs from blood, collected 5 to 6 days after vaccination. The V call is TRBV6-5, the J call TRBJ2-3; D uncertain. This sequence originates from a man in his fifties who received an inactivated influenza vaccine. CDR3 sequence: CASSYSVNTITDTQYF. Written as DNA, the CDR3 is TGTGCCAGCAGTTACTCTGTTAATACGATCACAGATACGCAGTATTTT.